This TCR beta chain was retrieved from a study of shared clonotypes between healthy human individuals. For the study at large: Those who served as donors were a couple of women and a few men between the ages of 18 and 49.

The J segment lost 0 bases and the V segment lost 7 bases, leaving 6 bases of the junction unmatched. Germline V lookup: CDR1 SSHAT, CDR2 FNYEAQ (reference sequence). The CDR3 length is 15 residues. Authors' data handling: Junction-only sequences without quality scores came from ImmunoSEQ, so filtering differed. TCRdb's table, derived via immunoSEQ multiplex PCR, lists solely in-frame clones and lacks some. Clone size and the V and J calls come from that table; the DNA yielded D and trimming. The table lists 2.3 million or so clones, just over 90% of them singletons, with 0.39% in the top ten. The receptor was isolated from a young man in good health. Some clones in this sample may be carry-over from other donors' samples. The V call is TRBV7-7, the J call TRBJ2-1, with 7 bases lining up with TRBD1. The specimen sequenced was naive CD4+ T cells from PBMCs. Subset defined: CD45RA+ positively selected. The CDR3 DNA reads TGTGCCAGCACCAAGGACAGGATCTCCTACAATGAGCAGTTCTTC. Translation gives CASTKDRISYNEQFF.